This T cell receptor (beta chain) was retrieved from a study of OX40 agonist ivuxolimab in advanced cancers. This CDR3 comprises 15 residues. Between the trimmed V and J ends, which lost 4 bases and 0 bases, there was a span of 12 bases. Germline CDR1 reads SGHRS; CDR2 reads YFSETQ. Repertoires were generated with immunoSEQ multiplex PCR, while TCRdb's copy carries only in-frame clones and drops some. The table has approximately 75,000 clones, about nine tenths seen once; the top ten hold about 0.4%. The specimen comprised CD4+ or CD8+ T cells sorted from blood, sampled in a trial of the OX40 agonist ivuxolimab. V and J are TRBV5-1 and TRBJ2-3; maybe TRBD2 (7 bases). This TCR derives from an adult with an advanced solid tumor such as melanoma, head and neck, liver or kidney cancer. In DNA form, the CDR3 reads TGCGCCAGCAGCCCGGGGGGCCCTAGCACAGATACGCAGTATTTT. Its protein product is CASSPGGPSTDTQYF.